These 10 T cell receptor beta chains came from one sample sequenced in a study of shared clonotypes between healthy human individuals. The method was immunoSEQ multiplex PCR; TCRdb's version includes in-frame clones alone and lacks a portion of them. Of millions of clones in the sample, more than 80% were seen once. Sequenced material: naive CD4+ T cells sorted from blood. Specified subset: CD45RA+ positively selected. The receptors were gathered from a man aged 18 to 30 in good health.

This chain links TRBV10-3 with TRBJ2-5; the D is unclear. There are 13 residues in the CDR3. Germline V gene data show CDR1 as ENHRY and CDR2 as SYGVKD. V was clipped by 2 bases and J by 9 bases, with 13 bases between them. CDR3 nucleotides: TGTGCCATCAGTGAGGTAAACCTTCGGGCCCAGTACTTC. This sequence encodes CAISEVNLRAQYF.

CDR3 loop: CASSQGAGSNQPQHF. CDR3 DNA: TGTGCCAGCAGTCAGGGGGCGGGGAGCAATCAGCCCCAGCATTTT. V and J are TRBV6-6 and TRBJ1-5; TRBD1 matches at 8 bases. CDR3 length: 15 amino acids. The ends lost 5 bases at V and 1 base at J; junction bases unmatched: 4. CDR1 and CDR2 from the germline V gene are MNHNY and SVGAGI (reference sequence).

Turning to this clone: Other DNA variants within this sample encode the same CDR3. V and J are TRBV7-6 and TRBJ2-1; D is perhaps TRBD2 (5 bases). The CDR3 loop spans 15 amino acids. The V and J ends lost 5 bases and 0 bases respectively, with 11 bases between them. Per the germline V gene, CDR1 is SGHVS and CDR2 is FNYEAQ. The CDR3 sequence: CASSLGGGSYNEQFF. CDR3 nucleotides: TGTGCCAGCAGCCTCGGAGGAGGCTCCTACAATGAGCAGTTCTTC.

CDR3 nucleotide sequence: TGTGCCTGGAGTAAGTCGACGGGGGGAAGGTACTTC. Protein sequence: CAWSKSTGGRYF. J is TRBJ2-4 and V is TRBV30; 7 bases are a match to TRBD2. CDR1 is GTSNPN and CDR2 is SVGIG in the germline V gene (reference sequence). Unmatched junction bases numbered 10, after V lost 2 bases and J lost 15 bases. CDR3 length equals 12 residues.

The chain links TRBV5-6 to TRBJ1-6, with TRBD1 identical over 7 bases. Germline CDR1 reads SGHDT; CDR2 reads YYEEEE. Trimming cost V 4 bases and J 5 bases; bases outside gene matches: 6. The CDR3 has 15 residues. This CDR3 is CASSLRGHHNSPLHF. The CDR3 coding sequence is TGTGCCAGCAGCCTGAGGGGGCACCATAATTCACCCCTCCACTTT.

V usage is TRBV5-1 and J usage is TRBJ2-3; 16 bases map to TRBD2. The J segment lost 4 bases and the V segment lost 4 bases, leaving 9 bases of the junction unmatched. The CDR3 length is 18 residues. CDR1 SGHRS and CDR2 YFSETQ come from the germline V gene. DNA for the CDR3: TGCGCCAGCAGCCAGCCGGGACTAGCGGGAGGGCCCGCAGATACGCAGTATTTT. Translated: CASSQPGLAGGPADTQYF.

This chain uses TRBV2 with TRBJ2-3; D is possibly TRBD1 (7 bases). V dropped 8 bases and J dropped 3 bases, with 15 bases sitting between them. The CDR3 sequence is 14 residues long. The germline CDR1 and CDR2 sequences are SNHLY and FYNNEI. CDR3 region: CASALTGRTDTQYF. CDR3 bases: TGTGCCAGCGCCTTGACAGGGAGGACAGATACGCAGTATTTT.

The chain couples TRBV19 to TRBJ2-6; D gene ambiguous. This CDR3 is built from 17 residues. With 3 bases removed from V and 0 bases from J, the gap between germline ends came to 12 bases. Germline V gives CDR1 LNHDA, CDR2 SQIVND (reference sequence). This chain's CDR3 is CASSIKFGDSGANVLTF. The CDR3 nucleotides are TGTGCCAGTAGTATTAAATTTGGGGACTCTGGGGCCAACGTCCTGACTTTC.

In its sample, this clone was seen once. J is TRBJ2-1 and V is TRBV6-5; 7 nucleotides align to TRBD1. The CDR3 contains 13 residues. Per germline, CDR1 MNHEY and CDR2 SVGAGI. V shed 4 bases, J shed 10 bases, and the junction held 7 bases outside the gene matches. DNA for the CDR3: TGTGCCAGCAGTTCTGACAGGGACGGAGAGCAGTTCTTC. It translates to CASSSDRDGEQFF.

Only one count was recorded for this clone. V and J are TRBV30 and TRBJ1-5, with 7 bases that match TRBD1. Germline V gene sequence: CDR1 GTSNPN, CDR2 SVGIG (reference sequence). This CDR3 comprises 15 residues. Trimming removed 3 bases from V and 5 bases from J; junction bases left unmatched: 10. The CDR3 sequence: CAWSAGTEPYQPQHF. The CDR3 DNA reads TGTGCCTGGAGCGCCGGGACAGAACCGTATCAGCCCCAGCATTTT.